Following are 8 T cell receptor beta chains from one sample sequenced in a study of blood T cell repertoires in COVID-19. Sequencing used immunoSEQ multiplex PCR; TCRdb keeps in-frame clones, though not all of them. The table records roughly 180,000 clones, roughly 82% of them present only once. Sequencing used peripheral blood. These receptors came from a woman younger than 45 with acute or convalescent COVID-19.

This chain links TRBV19 with TRBJ2-1, with 7 bases identical to TRBD2. Trimming removed 3 bases from V and 3 bases from J; junction bases left unmatched: 5. This CDR3 contains 15 residues. In germline, CDR1 is LNHDA, CDR2 SQIVND (reference sequence). The CDR3 protein is CASSIGAGDYNEQFF. CDR3 DNA: TGTGCCAGTAGTATCGGGGCGGGAGACTACAATGAGCAGTTCTTC.

The J gene is TRBJ1-4, the V gene TRBV6-1; tentative D call: TRBD1 (5 bases). The V gene's germline CDR1 is MNHNS and CDR2 SASEGT. The CDR3 is 14 residues long. Between the trimmed V and J ends, which lost 3 bases and 4 bases, there was a span of 9 bases. CDR3 nucleotides: TGTGCCAGCAGTGAGGGGCAGGGTAATGAAAAACTGTTTTTT. Amino acids: CASSEGQGNEKLFF.

The CDR3 region is CASSFGTFGSPLHF. For the CDR3, the DNA is TGTGCCAGCAGCTTCGGGACATTTGGTTCACCCCTCCACTTT. V gene TRBV7-9 combines with J gene TRBJ1-6; D possibly corresponds to TRBD1 (6 bases). Trimming removed 3 bases at V and 9 bases at J, with 12 bases between. This CDR3 region has 14 residues. Germline lookup yields CDR1 SEHNR and CDR2 FQNEAQ (reference sequence).

CDR3 protein: CASSPDRDSYNSPLHF. The CDR3 DNA reads as TGTGCCAGCAGCCCCGACAGGGACTCCTATAATTCACCCCTCCACTTT. The V gene is TRBV5-7, the J gene TRBJ1-6; TRBD1 aligns across 7 bases. TRBV5-7 is assigned to the ORF class and has an uncertain function. There are 16 residues in the CDR3. The V and J ends lost 4 bases and 0 bases, in that order; junction bases with no gene match: 4.

This clone was seen a single time. The chain carries TRBV4-3 and TRBJ2-1, with D hard to call. With 4 bases removed from V and 2 bases from J, the gap between germline ends came to 18 bases. CDR1 and CDR2 from the germline V gene are LGHNA and YSLEER. The CDR3 extends over 17 amino acids. CDR3: CASSRTIPQGPYNEQFF. CDR3 DNA: TGCGCCAGCAGCCGAACTATACCTCAAGGCCCCTACAATGAGCAGTTCTTC.

V and J are TRBV10-3 and TRBJ2-2; TRBD1 agrees at 8 bases. J lost 2 bases, V lost 5 bases, and 4 bases had no gene match. This CDR3 comprises 15 residues. Per the germline V gene, CDR1 is ENHRY and CDR2 is SYGVKD. DNA for the CDR3: TGTGCCATCAGTCCAGGACAGGGAAACACCGGGGAGCTGTTTTTT. It translates to CAISPGQGNTGELFF.

Regarding this clone: The DNA is left out, because the CDR3 cannot be placed on it with certainty; the CDR3 is given as TCRdb lists it. The chain links TRBV30 to TRBJ1-2; TRBD1 reflects the table's D call only, with no check against the DNA. Ends included, the CDR3 has 10 residues. Per the germline V gene, CDR1 is GTSNPN and CDR2 is SVGIG (reference sequence). CDR3 amino acids: CAWVGTGTTF.

This chain joins TRBV6-5 and TRBJ2-3; D ambiguous. Deletions cut 6 bases from V and 0 bases from J, with 13 bases between. This CDR3 has 15 amino acids. From germline, CDR1 is MNHEY and CDR2 SVGAGI. CDR3 DNA sequence: TGTGCCAGCAGGGTAACAGTATCTAGCACAGATACGCAGTATTTT. This translates into CASRVTVSSTDTQYF.